This T cell receptor (beta chain) was profiled in a study of T cells after yellow fever vaccination. The study's findings and limits: When the response was secondary, it was weaker but reached its peak faster, day 5 versus 15.

V trimming: 3 bases; J trimming: 7 bases; junction bases outside the gene matches: 9. Germline loops: CDR1 PRHDT, CDR2 FYEKMQ (reference sequence). CDR3 length: 15 amino acids. As concerns this clonotype: Antigen: not known.

Using its own MiXCR run on the 5' RACE reads, TCRdb lists one record per CDR3 protein. Among 70,000 or so distinct CDR3 sequences, around 7.8% were seen once, and the ten largest hold approximately 29%. The TCR originated in a man aged 18 to 29 who received the YFV17D yellow fever vaccine. The sequencing here drew on CD8+ T cells sorted from PBMCs, taken 10 to 11 days after the first yellow fever vaccination. V and J are TRBV13 and TRBJ2-1; 7 nucleotides line up with TRBD1. CDR3 nucleotide sequence: TGTGCCAGCAGCTTCATAGGGGGCGGGTGGAATGAGCAGTTCTTC. Its protein product is CASSFIGGGWNEQFF. The full variable domain, rest sourced from reference TRBV13 and TRBJ2-1, is AAGVIQSPRHLIKEKRETATLKCYPIPRHDTVYWYQQGPGQDPQFLISFYEKMQSDKGSIPDRFSAQQFSDYHSELNMSSLELGDSALYFCASSFIGGGWNEQFFGPGTRLTVL.